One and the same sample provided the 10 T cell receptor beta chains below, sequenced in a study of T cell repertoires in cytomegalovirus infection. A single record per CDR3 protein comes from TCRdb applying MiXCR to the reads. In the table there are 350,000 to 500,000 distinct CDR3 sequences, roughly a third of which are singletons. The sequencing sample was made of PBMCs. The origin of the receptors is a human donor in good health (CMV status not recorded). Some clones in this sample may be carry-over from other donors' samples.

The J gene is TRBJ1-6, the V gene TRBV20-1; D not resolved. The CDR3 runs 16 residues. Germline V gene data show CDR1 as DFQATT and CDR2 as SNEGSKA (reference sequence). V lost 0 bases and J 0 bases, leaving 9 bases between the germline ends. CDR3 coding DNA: TGCAGTGCTAGAGATTCTGAGGTCTCCTATAATTCACCCCTCCACTTT. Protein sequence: CSARDSEVSYNSPLHF.

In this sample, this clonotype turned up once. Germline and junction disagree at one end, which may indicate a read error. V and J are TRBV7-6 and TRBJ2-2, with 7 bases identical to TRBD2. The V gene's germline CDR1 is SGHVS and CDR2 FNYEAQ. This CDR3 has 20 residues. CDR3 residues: CSSSLSGGSLRTGGTGELFF. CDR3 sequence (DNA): TGTTCCAGCAGCTTATCCGGGGGGTCCCTGAGAACTGGCGGCACCGGGGAGCTGTTTTTT.

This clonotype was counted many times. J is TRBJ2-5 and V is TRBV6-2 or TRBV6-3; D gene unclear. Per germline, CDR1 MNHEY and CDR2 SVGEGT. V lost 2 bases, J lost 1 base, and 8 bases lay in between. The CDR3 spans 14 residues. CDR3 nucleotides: TGTGCCAGCAGTTACCCTGACGTCCAAGAGACCCAGTACTTC. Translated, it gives CASSYPDVQETQYF.

CDR3 in amino acids: CASSVGGDLYTEAFF. The CDR3 DNA reads as TGTGCCAGCAGCGTAGGGGGGGACCTTTACACTGAAGCTTTCTTT. This chain uses TRBV9 with TRBJ1-1, with TRBD1 as a possible D gene (5 bases). Germline loops: CDR1 SGDLS, CDR2 YYNGEE. V was cut by 0 bases and J by 3 bases, with 12 bases left in between. The CDR3 is 15 residues long.

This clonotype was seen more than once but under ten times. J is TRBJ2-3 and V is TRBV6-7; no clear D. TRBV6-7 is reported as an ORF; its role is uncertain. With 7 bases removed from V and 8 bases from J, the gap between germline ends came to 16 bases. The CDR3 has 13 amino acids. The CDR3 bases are TGTGCCAGCACCGACCCCCCCGTCGGTACGCAGTATTTT. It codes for CASTDPPVGTQYF.

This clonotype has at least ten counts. The CDR3 DNA reads as TGTGCCATCAGTGAGTTGGCAGGGAGAAATCAGCCCCAGCATTTT. Protein product: CAISELAGRNQPQHF. V usage is TRBV10-3 and J usage is TRBJ1-5; D perhaps matches TRBD1 (5 bases). V was cut by 1 base and J by 4 bases, with 11 bases left in between. This CDR3 has 15 residues. Germline V CDR1 and CDR2: ENHRY, SYGVKD.

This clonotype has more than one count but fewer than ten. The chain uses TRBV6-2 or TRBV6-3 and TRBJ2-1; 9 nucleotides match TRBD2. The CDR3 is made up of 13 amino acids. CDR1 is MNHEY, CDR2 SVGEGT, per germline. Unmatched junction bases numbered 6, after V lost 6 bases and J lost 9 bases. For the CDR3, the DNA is TGTGCCAGCAGACCCGGGACTAGCAGTGAGCAGTTCTTC. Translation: CASRPGTSSEQFF.

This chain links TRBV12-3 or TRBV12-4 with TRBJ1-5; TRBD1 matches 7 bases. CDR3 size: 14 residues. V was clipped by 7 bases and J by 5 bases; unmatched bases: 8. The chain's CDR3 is CASTTTGSDQPQHF. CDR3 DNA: TGTGCCAGCACTACGACAGGGTCCGATCAGCCCCAGCATTTT.

CDR3 sequence reads: CASSSVRDRVNSPLHF. Written as DNA, the CDR3 is TGTGCCAGCAGCTCCGTTAGGGACAGGGTGAATTCACCCCTCCACTTT. The genes are TRBV7-8 and TRBJ1-6; 9 bases are a match to TRBD1. CDR3 length equals 16 residues. V lost 4 bases to trimming and J lost 7 bases; unmatched junction nucleotides: 8. Germline-derived CDR1 and CDR2 are SGHVS and FQNEAQ.

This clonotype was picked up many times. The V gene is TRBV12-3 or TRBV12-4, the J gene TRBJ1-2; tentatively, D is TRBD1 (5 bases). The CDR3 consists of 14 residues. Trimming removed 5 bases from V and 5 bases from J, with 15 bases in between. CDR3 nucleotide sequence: TGTGCCAGCAGTGCGGGACTGGAGGGTTATGGCTACACCTTC. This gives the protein CASSAGLEGYGYTF.